These T cell receptor beta chains were read from a single sample in a study of T cell responses to AZD1222 COVID-19 vaccine. TCRdb keeps only in-frame clones here, not all; method: immunoSEQ multiplex PCR. The top ten hold roughly 4% of the sample, which has approximately 150,000 clones, roughly 90% seen once. The sequenced sample was peripheral blood, obtained 28 days after the second AZD1222 dose. All receptors derive from an adult who received the AZD1222 COVID-19 vaccine. Each CDR3 is given without its conserved first and last residue. Fields, in order: clone size, J gene, V gene, CDR3 length, D gene, CDR3 protein. The D gene is left open where the match is weak. For some rows the clone size is stated as once, few or many, or as a class when expanded; others skip it.

clone size: -; J gene: TRBJ2-7; V gene: TRBV6-6; CDR3 length: 10; D gene: -; CDR3 protein: ASSRTGLEQY
clone size: -; J gene: TRBJ1-4; V gene: TRBV19; CDR3 length: 12; D gene: -; CDR3 protein: ASTTGSSNEKLF
clone size: -; J gene: TRBJ1-2; V gene: TRBV10-3; CDR3 length: 12; D gene: -; CDR3 protein: AISERDTNYGYT
clone size: few; J gene: TRBJ2-7; V gene: TRBV27; CDR3 length: 12; D gene: -; CDR3 protein: ASSRQVVQSEQY
clone size: -; J gene: TRBJ1-1; V gene: TRBV12-5; CDR3 length: 10; D gene: TRBD1; CDR3 protein: ASGLMDREAF
clone size: -; J gene: TRBJ2-1; V gene: TRBV19; CDR3 length: 14; D gene: TRBD2; CDR3 protein: ASSPTFTAGGHEQF
clone size: -; J gene: TRBJ1-1; V gene: TRBV6-5; CDR3 length: 14; D gene: TRBD1; CDR3 protein: ASSSAGQGHSPEAF
clone size: -; J gene: TRBJ1-1; V gene: TRBV19; CDR3 length: 11; D gene: -; CDR3 protein: ASSPTGSTEAF
clone size: -; J gene: TRBJ1-1; V gene: TRBV4-2; CDR3 length: 14; D gene: -; CDR3 protein: ASSQESRVLDTEAF
clone size: -; J gene: TRBJ1-6; V gene: TRBV19; CDR3 length: 12; D gene: -; CDR3 protein: ASSYRGENSPLH
clone size: -; J gene: TRBJ2-2; V gene: TRBV6-6; CDR3 length: 14; D gene: TRBD1; CDR3 protein: ASSSHGTGDTGELF
clone size: -; J gene: TRBJ2-7; V gene: TRBV19; CDR3 length: 13; D gene: -; CDR3 protein: ASSMYGGLPYEQY
clone size: -; J gene: TRBJ1-4; V gene: TRBV7-9; CDR3 length: 13; D gene: -; CDR3 protein: ASSSSLDGDEKLF
clone size: -; J gene: TRBJ2-1; V gene: TRBV9; CDR3 length: 17; D gene: TRBD2; CDR3 protein: ASSVAGGEGLADNNEQF
clone size: medium-sized; J gene: TRBJ1-1; V gene: TRBV29-1; CDR3 length: 10; D gene: -; CDR3 protein: SVEVGNTEAF
clone size: -; J gene: TRBJ2-7; V gene: TRBV29-1; CDR3 length: 10; D gene: -; CDR3 protein: SVGVLPYEQY
clone size: -; J gene: TRBJ2-2; V gene: TRBV15; CDR3 length: 14; D gene: -; CDR3 protein: ATSREGTSNTGELF
clone size: -; J gene: TRBJ2-7; V gene: TRBV6-1; CDR3 length: 10; D gene: -; CDR3 protein: ASSEGYYEQY
clone size: -; J gene: TRBJ1-6; V gene: TRBV4-1; CDR3 length: 15; D gene: TRBD1; CDR3 protein: ASSQENPGTGNSPLH
clone size: few; J gene: TRBJ1-2; V gene: TRBV7-2; CDR3 length: 12; D gene: -; CDR3 protein: ASSLEARDYGYT
clone size: -; J gene: TRBJ1-5; V gene: TRBV5-1; CDR3 length: 13; D gene: -; CDR3 protein: ASSFDGYSNQPQH
clone size: -; J gene: TRBJ2-7; V gene: TRBV20-1; CDR3 length: 9; D gene: -; CDR3 protein: SARGGGEQY
clone size: -; J gene: TRBJ2-3; V gene: TRBV6-5; CDR3 length: 13; D gene: TRBD2; CDR3 protein: ASTMTSGGTDTQY
clone size: -; J gene: TRBJ2-7; V gene: TRBV12-3/TRBV12-4; CDR3 length: 11; D gene: -; CDR3 protein: ASSLGLSYEQY
clone size: -; J gene: TRBJ1-1; V gene: TRBV24-1; CDR3 length: 10; D gene: -; CDR3 protein: ATSDLGEEAF